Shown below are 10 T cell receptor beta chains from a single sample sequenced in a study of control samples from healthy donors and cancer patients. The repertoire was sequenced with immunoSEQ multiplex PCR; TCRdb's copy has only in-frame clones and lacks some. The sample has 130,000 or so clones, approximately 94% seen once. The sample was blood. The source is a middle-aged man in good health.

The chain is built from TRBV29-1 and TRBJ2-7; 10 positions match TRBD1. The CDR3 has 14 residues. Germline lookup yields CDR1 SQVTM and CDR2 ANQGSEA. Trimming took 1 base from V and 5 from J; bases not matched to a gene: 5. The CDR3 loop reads CSVEVWDRGHEQYF. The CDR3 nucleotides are TGCAGCGTTGAAGTTTGGGACAGGGGCCACGAGCAGTACTTC.

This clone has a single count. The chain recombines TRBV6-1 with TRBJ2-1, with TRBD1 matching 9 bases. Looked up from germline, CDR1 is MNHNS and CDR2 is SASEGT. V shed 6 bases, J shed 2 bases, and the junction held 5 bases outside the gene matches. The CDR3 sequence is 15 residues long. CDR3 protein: CASSSGTGTYNEQFF. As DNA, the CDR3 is TGTGCCAGCAGCTCGGGGACAGGGACCTACAATGAGCAGTTCTTC.

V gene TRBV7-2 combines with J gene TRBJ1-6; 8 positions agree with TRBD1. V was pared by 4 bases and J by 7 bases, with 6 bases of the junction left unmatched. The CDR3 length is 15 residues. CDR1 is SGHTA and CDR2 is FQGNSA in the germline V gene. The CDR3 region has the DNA TGTGCCAGCAGCTCCCGGGACAGGCTCAATTCACCCCTCCACTTT. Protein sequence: CASSSRDRLNSPLHF.

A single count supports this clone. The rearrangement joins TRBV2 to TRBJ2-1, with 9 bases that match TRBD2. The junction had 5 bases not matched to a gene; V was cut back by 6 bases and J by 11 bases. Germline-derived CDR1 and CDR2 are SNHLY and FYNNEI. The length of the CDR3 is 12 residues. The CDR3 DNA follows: TGTGCCAGCAGGGATAGCGGGAGTAAGCAGTTCTTC. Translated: CASRDSGSKQFF.

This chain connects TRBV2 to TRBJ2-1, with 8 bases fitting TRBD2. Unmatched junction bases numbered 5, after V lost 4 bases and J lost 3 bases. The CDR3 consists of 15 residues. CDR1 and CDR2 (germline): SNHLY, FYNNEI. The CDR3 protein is CASSGPGLVYNEQFF. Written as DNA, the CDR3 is TGTGCCAGCAGTGGACCGGGACTAGTCTACAATGAGCAGTTCTTC.

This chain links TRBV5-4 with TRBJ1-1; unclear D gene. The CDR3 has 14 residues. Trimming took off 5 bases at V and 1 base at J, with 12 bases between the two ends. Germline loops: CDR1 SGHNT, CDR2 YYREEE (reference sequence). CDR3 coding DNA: TGTGCCAGCAGTTCCGACTGGGCGAACACTGAAGCTTTCTTT. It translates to CASSSDWANTEAFF.

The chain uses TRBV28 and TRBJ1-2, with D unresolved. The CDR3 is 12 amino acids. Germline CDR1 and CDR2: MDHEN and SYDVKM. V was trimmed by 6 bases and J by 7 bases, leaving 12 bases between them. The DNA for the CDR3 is TGTGCCAGCAGGGCCACAGAGGCTGGCTACACCTTC. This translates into CASRATEAGYTF.

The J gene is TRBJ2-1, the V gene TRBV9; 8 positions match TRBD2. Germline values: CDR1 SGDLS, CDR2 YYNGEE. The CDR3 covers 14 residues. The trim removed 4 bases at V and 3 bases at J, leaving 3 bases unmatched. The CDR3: CASSPGGIYNEQFF. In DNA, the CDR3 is TGTGCCAGCAGCCCGGGGGGGATCTACAATGAGCAGTTCTTC.

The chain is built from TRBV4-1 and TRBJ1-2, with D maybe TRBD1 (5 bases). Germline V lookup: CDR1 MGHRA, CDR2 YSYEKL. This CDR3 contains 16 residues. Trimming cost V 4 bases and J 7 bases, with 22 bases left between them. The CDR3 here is CASSPLRGREIGGYTF. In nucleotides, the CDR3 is TGCGCCAGCAGCCCCCTACGCGGCAGGGAAATCGGTGGCTACACCTTC.

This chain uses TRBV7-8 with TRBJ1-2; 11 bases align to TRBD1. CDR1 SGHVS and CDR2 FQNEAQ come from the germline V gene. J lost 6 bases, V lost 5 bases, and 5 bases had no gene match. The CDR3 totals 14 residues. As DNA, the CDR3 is TGTGCCAGCAGCCCTCGGACAGGGGGCGATGGCTACACCTTC. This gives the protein CASSPRTGGDGYTF.